This T cell receptor beta chain derives from a study of T cells in Graves' hyperthyroidism and ophthalmopathy. Study conclusions and caveats: Ophthalmopathy stood apart from stable hyperthyroidism in a 13 V-J model.

V lost 4 bases, J lost 4 bases, and 17 bases lay in between. This CDR3 spans 15 amino acids. Germline CDR1 SQVTM, CDR2 ANQGSEA. The authors deemed Graves' hyperthyroidism stable absent ophthalmopathy progression within 18 months. Comment on this clonotype: Antigen specificity is unknown.

The CDR3 regions of TCR beta were amplified from RNA transcripts. The TCR CDR3 was amplified in a first-round RT-PCR using the HTBI primer set. TCRdb reprocessed the multiplex PCR reads with MiXCR, giving one entry per CDR3 protein. Of 550,000 to 800,000 distinct CDR3 sequences in the sample, about 18% were seen once. The chain couples TRBV29-1 to TRBJ2-1; D gene uncertain. The TCR comes from a man aged 45-60 years with Graves' hyperthyroidism. The sequenced sample consisted of blood. The CDR3 region is CSVVGTLGHYNEQFF. Here the CDR3 DNA reads TGCAGCGTTGTGGGTACCCTAGGCCATTACAATGAGCAGTTCTTC.